This T cell receptor beta chain was found in a study of cytomegalovirus exposure and HLA in healthy donors. Study-level background: An analysis done earlier identified around 100 million unique TCR beta sequences from about 179 million T cells. About 79% of 398 genotyped donors fell in the Caucasian-associated ancestry cluster. Study-level points and caveats: In all likelihood, a cluster of highly shared sequence variants was a sequencing artifact. Cytomegalovirus-associated status was assigned to some 180 TCR beta chains.

The table lists this clone with a few counts. Its antigen is undetermined. The V end lost 0 bases, the J end lost 3 bases, and 20 bases lay between the germline ends. CDR1 is GTSNPN and CDR2 is SVGIG in the germline V gene (reference sequence). The CDR3 is 17 amino acids. The PCR made use of 60 Vbeta and 13 Jbeta primers. TCRdb keeps only in-frame clones here, not all; method: immunoSEQ multiplex PCR. This table has over 200,000 clones, approximately 84% appearing once. This TCR was recovered from a middle-aged woman in good health and CMV-seronegative. The chain couples TRBV30 to TRBJ1-1; unclear D gene. Sequencing was performed on PBMCs. DNA for the CDR3: TGTGCCTGGAGTGTACATAGATCCTTCCCCGAGGACACTGAAGCTTTCTTT. This translates into CAWSVHRSFPEDTEAFF.